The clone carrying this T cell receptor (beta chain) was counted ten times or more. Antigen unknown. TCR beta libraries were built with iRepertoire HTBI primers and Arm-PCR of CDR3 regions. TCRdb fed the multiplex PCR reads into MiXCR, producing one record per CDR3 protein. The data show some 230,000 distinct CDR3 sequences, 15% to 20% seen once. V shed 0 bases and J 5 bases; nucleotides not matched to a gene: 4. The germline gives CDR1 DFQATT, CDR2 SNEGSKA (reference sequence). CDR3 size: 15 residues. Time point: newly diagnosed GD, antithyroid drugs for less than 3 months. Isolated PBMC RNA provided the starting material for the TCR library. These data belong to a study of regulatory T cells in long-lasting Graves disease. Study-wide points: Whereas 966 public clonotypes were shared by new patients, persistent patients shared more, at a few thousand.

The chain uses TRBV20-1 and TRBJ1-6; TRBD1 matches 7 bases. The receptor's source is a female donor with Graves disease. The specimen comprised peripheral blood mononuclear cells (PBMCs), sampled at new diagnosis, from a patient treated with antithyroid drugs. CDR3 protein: CSARDLGQNNSPLHF. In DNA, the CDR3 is TGCAGTGCTAGAGATTTGGGACAGAATAATTCACCCCTCCACTTT.